The clone carrying this T cell receptor beta chain was seen only once. Its cognate antigen is unknown. Every donor contributed at least one pre-ART and at least two post-ART PBMC samples. Participants who had HIV were, without exception, treated in the United States. The sample originates from a study of long-term antiretroviral therapy in people with HIV. Regarding the study as a whole: When set beside controls, HIV repertoires had CDR3 length ranges that were narrower. Blood sampling spanned 2004 to 2017, possibly under older ART regimens.

Survey-level immunoSEQ v3.0 assays were run. The repertoire was sequenced with immunoSEQ multiplex PCR; TCRdb's copy has only in-frame clones and lacks some. The data hold about 39,000 clones, with roughly nine tenths observed a single time. CDR1 is MNHNY and CDR2 is SVGAGI in the germline V gene (reference sequence). Trimming removed 2 bases from V and 4 bases from J, with 12 bases in between. CDR3 length: 16 amino acids. This TCR was recovered from a woman between 45 and 65 years old with HIV. Sequencing was performed on unsorted PBMCs, taken 1.2 years after starting antiretroviral therapy. This rearrangement joins TRBV6-6 to TRBJ1-6; TRBD1 might be the D (6 bases). This chain's CDR3 is CASSYEEGVYNSPLHF. In DNA, the CDR3 is TGTGCCAGCAGTTACGAGGAGGGGGTTTATAATTCACCCCTCCACTTT.